Below are 24 T cell receptor beta chains sequenced from a single sample in a study of T cell responses to AZD1222 COVID-19 vaccine. Some clones are missing from TCRdb's copy, which holds only in-frame ones; the method was immunoSEQ multiplex PCR. The data hold about 130,000 clones, with roughly 85% observed a single time. The source material was peripheral blood, sampled on day 0 of AZD1222 vaccination. The receptors were sampled from an adult in good health.

This chain links TRBV5-1 with TRBJ2-7; TRBD2 matches 11 bases. Germline V gene sequence: CDR1 SGHRS, CDR2 YFSETQ. Trimming cost V 2 bases and J 2 bases; bases outside gene matches: 9. The CDR3 sequence is 17 residues long. The CDR3 DNA reads as TGCGCCAGCAGCTTTGGGGTAGCGGGGGGGTACCCCTACGAGCAGTACTTC. This translates into CASSFGVAGGYPYEQYF.

V and J are TRBV27 and TRBJ2-7, with D perhaps being TRBD1 or TRBD2 (6 bases each). The CDR3 consists of 15 residues. Germline loops: CDR1 MNHEY, CDR2 SMNVEV (reference sequence). V was shortened by 1 base and J by 0 bases, with 10 bases between the two germline ends. The DNA for the CDR3 is TGTGCCAGCAGTTTATGGGGGGCGTCCTCCTACGAGCAGTACTTC. It translates to CASSLWGASSYEQYF.

The chain carries TRBV7-2 and TRBJ2-7; perhaps TRBD2 as D (5 bases). The germline gives CDR1 SGHTA, CDR2 FQGNSA. Between the trimmed V and J ends, which lost 1 base and 4 bases, there was a span of 8 bases. The CDR3 runs 13 residues. CDR3 sequence: CASSLGRTYEQYF. The CDR3, as DNA: TGTGCCAGCAGCTTAGGTCGGACTTACGAGCAGTACTTC.

V gene TRBV6-2 or TRBV6-3 combines with J gene TRBJ1-4; tentatively, D is TRBD1 (6 bases). Germline loops: CDR1 MNHEY, CDR2 SVGEGT. V lost 6 bases and J 8 bases, leaving 10 bases between the germline ends. The length of the CDR3 is 12 residues. Here the CDR3 DNA reads TGTGCCAGCAGCAGGGGACGAGAAAAACTGTTTTTT. Amino acids: CASSRGREKLFF.

The chain joins TRBV21-1 to TRBJ1-1. TRBV21-1 corresponds to a pseudogene. The CDR3 length is 14 residues. Written as DNA, the CDR3 is TGTGCCAGCAGCAAAGAAGTGATGAACACTGAAGCTTTCTTT. Amino acid sequence: CASSKEVMNTEAFF.

The rearrangement links TRBV7-9 to TRBJ2-7; 9 positions match TRBD2. V lost 1 base, J lost 0 bases, and 4 bases stayed unmatched. The CDR3 covers 16 residues. Germline-derived CDR1 and CDR2 are SEHNR and FQNEAQ (reference sequence). CDR3 in DNA: TGTGCCAGCAGCTTAGACCTAGCGGGGAGCTCCTACGAGCAGTACTTC. As protein: CASSLDLAGSSYEQYF.

This chain links TRBV19 with TRBJ1-3, with 8 bases identical to TRBD1. Germline CDR1 and CDR2: LNHDA and SQIVND (reference sequence). V was clipped by 9 bases and J by 0 bases; unmatched bases: 10. The CDR3 has 16 amino acids. CDR3 residues: CASDPGTGRSGNTIYF. The CDR3 DNA reads as TGTGCCAGCGACCCGGGGACAGGCCGCTCTGGAAACACCATATATTTT. Looking up the rest from reference TRBV19 and TRBJ1-3 gives the full variable domain: DGGITQSPKYLFRKEGQNVTLSCEQNLNHDAMYWYRQDPGQGLRLIYYSQIVNDFQKGDIAEGYSVSREKKESFPLTVTSAQKNPTAFYLCASDPGTGRSGNTIYFGEGSWLTVV.

This chain joins TRBV7-2 and TRBJ2-2; 7 bases align to TRBD1. The CDR3 is 18 residues long. The V gene's germline CDR1 is SGHTA and CDR2 FQGNSA. Unmatched junction bases numbered 13, after V lost 5 bases and J lost 1 base. CDR3 sequence reads: CASSPRGAGGVNTGELFF. The CDR3 nucleotides read TGTGCCAGCAGCCCACGTGGGGCAGGGGGAGTGAACACCGGGGAGCTGTTTTTT.

V is TRBV9 and J is TRBJ2-7; 7 bases are a match to TRBD1. V lost 3 bases, J lost 0 bases, and 3 bases stayed unmatched. The germline V gene encodes CDR1 SGDLS and CDR2 YYNGEE. The CDR3 is 14 amino acids. The CDR3 DNA sequence: TGTGCCAGCAGCGCGACAGGGTCCTCCTACGAGCAGTACTTC. It translates to CASSATGSSYEQYF. Based on the CDR3 plus reference TRBV9 and TRBJ2-7, the full variable domain is DSGVTQTPKHLITATGQRVTLRCSPRSGDLSVYWYQQSLDQGLQFLIQYYNGEERAKGNILERFSAQQFPDLHSELNLSSLELGDSALYFCASSATGSSYEQYFGPGTRLTVT.

The chain joins TRBV11-2 to TRBJ2-3; weak D call: TRBD1 (6 bases). This CDR3 comprises 13 residues. The germline V and J ends were trimmed by 5 bases and 4 bases, with 10 bases remaining between them. In germline, CDR1 is SGHAT, CDR2 FQNNGV. The CDR3 sequence is CASSQQGSDTQYF. In nucleotides, the CDR3 is TGTGCCAGCAGCCAACAGGGATCAGATACGCAGTATTTT.

The rearrangement joins TRBV7-2 to TRBJ2-7; weak D call: TRBD2 (5 bases). The CDR3 spans 14 residues. Trimming removed 5 bases at V and 2 bases at J, with 13 bases between. Germline CDR1 and CDR2: SGHTA and FQGNSA. CDR3 bases: TGTGCCAGCAGCCCGATCGGACTGCCCTACGAGCAGTACTTC. Protein product: CASSPIGLPYEQYF.

CDR3 region: CASSESGNAGANVLTF. The CDR3 DNA follows: TGTGCCAGCAGTGAATCTGGGAACGCTGGGGCCAACGTCCTGACTTTC. The V call is TRBV2, the J call TRBJ2-6; D not resolved. Germline V gene lookup returns CDR1 SNHLY and CDR2 FYNNEI. Trimming removed 2 bases from V and 2 bases from J, with 10 bases in between. The CDR3 runs to 16 residues. Full variable domain (rest looked up from reference TRBV2 and TRBJ2-6): EPEVTQTPSHQVTQMGQEVILRCVPISNHLYFYWYRQILGQKVEFLVSFYNNEISEKSEIFDDQFSVERPDGSNFTLKIRSTKLEDSAMYFCASSESGNAGANVLTFGAGSRLTVL.

The V gene is TRBV4-1, the J gene TRBJ1-3; weak D call: TRBD1 (5 bases). The CDR3 has 19 residues. The V and J ends lost 0 bases and 0 bases respectively, with 18 bases between them. The germline CDR1 and CDR2 sequences are MGHRA and YSYEKL. The DNA of the CDR3 is TGCGCCAGCAGCCAAGATTGGATCACCCGGGGCGGCTCTGGAAACACCATATATTTT. This gives the protein CASSQDWITRGGSGNTIYF.

The chain is built from TRBV7-2 and TRBJ2-7; 8 bases agree with TRBD2. CDR3 length: 15 amino acids. The trim removed 5 bases at V and 3 bases at J, leaving 9 bases unmatched. Germline CDR1 reads SGHTA; CDR2 reads FQGNSA. The CDR3 is CASSLGGAGVYEQYF. The DNA for the CDR3 is TGTGCCAGCAGCCTCGGGGGAGCGGGAGTCTACGAGCAGTACTTC.

This clone was seen just once. The chain combines TRBV9 with TRBJ2-2; unclear D gene. Trimming took 4 bases from V and 6 from J, leaving 7 bases between them. This CDR3 comprises 12 residues. CDR1 and CDR2 (germline): SGDLS, YYNGEE. The CDR3 here is CASSFLAGELFF. DNA for the CDR3: TGTGCCAGCAGCTTCCTCGCCGGGGAGCTGTTTTTT.

The rearrangement joins TRBV29-1 to TRBJ2-2, with 7 bases identical to TRBD2. Germline V gene lookup returns CDR1 SQVTM and CDR2 ANQGSEA. V shed 5 bases and J 6 bases; nucleotides not matched to a gene: 3. The CDR3 contains 12 residues. CDR3 region: CSVIAGPGELFF. CDR3 nucleotide sequence: TGCAGCGTTATAGCGGGCCCCGGGGAGCTGTTTTTT.

V is TRBV2 and J is TRBJ1-1; D remains unclear. The CDR3 has 13 amino acids. The germline V and J ends were trimmed by 1 base and 6 bases, with 9 bases remaining between them. Germline assignment: CDR1 SNHLY and CDR2 FYNNEI. Written as DNA, the CDR3 is TGTGCCAGCAGTGAAGGAACGGGCCCTGAAGCTTTCTTT. It codes for CASSEGTGPEAFF. The complete variable domain, with remaining parts taken from reference TRBV2 and TRBJ1-1, reads EPEVTQTPSHQVTQMGQEVILRCVPISNHLYFYWYRQILGQKVEFLVSFYNNEISEKSEIFDDQFSVERPDGSNFTLKIRSTKLEDSAMYFCASSEGTGPEAFFGQGTRLTVV.

The chain joins TRBV24-1 to TRBJ2-5; 7 positions agree with TRBD1. The CDR3 runs to 15 residues. Losses at the gene ends were 2 bases for V and 4 bases for J; bases not matched to a gene: 6. Germline V CDR1 and CDR2: KGHDR, SFDVKD. This CDR3 reads CATSDSTGRGETQYF. The CDR3 nucleotides are TGTGCCACCAGTGATTCGACAGGGCGAGGAGAGACCCAGTACTTC.

This chain connects TRBV7-2 to TRBJ2-5; 7 bases are a match to TRBD1. J lost 4 bases, V lost 6 bases, and 2 bases had no gene match. Germline CDR1 is SGHTA and CDR2 is FQGNSA. The CDR3 is 12 amino acids. The CDR3 loop reads CASRRTGETQYF. The DNA of the CDR3 is TGTGCCAGCAGGCGGACAGGAGAGACCCAGTACTTC.

The genes are TRBV9 and TRBJ1-1; D is undetermined. Trimming removed 2 bases from V and 0 bases from J, with 8 bases in between. This CDR3 spans 14 amino acids. The germline V gene has CDR1 SGDLS and CDR2 YYNGEE. The CDR3 coding sequence is TGTGCCAGCAGCGTTGTCCCTATGAACACTGAAGCTTTCTTT. Its protein product is CASSVVPMNTEAFF. Filled out from reference TRBV9 and TRBJ1-1, the complete variable domain reads DSGVTQTPKHLITATGQRVTLRCSPRSGDLSVYWYQQSLDQGLQFLIQYYNGEERAKGNILERFSAQQFPDLHSELNLSSLELGDSALYFCASSVVPMNTEAFFGQGTRLTVV.

The chain is built from TRBV5-5 and TRBJ1-3, with D hard to call. This CDR3 has 16 residues. Germline CDR1 is SGHKS and CDR2 is YYEKEE (reference sequence). Trimming left V 1 base short and J 3 bases short, with 14 bases between. The CDR3 sequence: CASSLLPSSNGNTIYF. The CDR3 coding sequence is TGTGCCAGCAGCTTGCTCCCAAGCTCCAATGGAAACACCATATATTTT.

The V call is TRBV7-8, the J call TRBJ2-5; TRBD2 matches at 8 bases. Trimming removed 2 bases from V and 4 bases from J; junction bases left unmatched: 9. The CDR3 has 16 amino acids. The V gene's germline CDR1 is SGHVS and CDR2 FQNEAQ. DNA for the CDR3: TGTGCCAGCAGCTTACCCAAAGCGGGAGTGGGAGAGACCCAGTACTTC. As protein: CASSLPKAGVGETQYF.

The chain uses TRBV3-1 (or the pseudogene TRBV3-2) and TRBJ1-5; D ambiguous. The CDR3 contains 13 residues. The germline V and J ends were trimmed by 2 bases and 5 bases, with 7 bases remaining between them. Germline V CDR1 and CDR2: LGHDT, YNNKEL (reference sequence). In DNA, the CDR3 is TGTGCCAGCAGCCAAAGCGGGGATCAGCCCCAGCATTTT. Translation gives CASSQSGDQPQHF.

The chain is built from TRBV5-1 and TRBJ2-7; unclear D gene. The length of the CDR3 is 13 residues. Trimming left V 5 bases short and J 3 bases short, with 12 bases between. Looked up from germline, CDR1 is SGHRS and CDR2 is YFSETQ. CDR3 coding DNA: TGCGCCAGCAGATCTGACGTCAACTACGAGCAGTACTTC. Its translation: CASRSDVNYEQYF.